This T cell receptor beta chain originates from a study of blood T cell repertoires in COVID-19 (TCRdb year 2020). Notes on the research overall: Collaborator samples came from the United States, Italy and Spain and covered acute and convalescent phases of COVID-19. A freely available public database, intended as a resource for researchers studying the immune response to SARS-CoV-2, is where the repertoires were released. The sample metadata nearly always contained a de-identified subject ID, COVID-19 status, age in years and sex. Where available, HLA class I and class II types were obtained from metadata supplied by the sample provider rather than from assay-based typing. The dataset comprised deeply sampled blood TCRbeta repertoires from subjects exposed to, actively infected with, or recovered from COVID-19. Samples were obtained from the ongoing ImmuneRACE study (first 160 participants) and from 1,000 to 1,500 subjects provided by 6 global collaborators. The prospective study material was composed of cDNA or gDNA derived from T cells, B-cell-depleted T cells, or PBMCs.

This clone has only one observation. Its antigen is unknown. No base qualities exist here, and no much larger clone lies one base off it. According to the germline V gene, CDR1 reads SNHLY and CDR2 reads FYNNEI. From the cysteine through the phenylalanine, the CDR3 covers 13 amino acids. Left in the record is the CDR3 DNA by itself, 39 bases read in frame from the first base. From V the trimming removes 5 bases and from J it removes 2 bases, while the gene matches leave 3 bases of the junction unaccounted for. The collaborating institutions used their own protocols to collect whole blood in K2EDTA tubes. For TCRbeta analysis, collaborators shipped samples in one of three forms: frozen whole blood, isolated PBMCs, or DNA extracted from either of those sample types. TCRbeta CDR3 regions were amplified from genomic DNA using the immunoSEQ Assay, a bias-controlled multiplex PCR. The paper's processing steps were these. Within the assay, amplification of reference gene primers was used to estimate how many nucleated cells each sample contained. To quantify the absolute abundance of each unique TCRbeta CDR3 rearrangement, sequence reads were collapsed and filtered. For each sample, productive Simpson clonality was calculated as the square root of Simpson's diversity index over productive rearrangements. This is the immuneACCESS table as TCRdb keeps it, with only in-frame sequences that have V and J called. A part of the clones is gone; compared with another copy, unresolved V genes explain less than half, and the rest is unexplained. V and J calls and clone size are copied from that table; D and trimming were computed from the DNA. This sample has 150,000 to 200,000 clones in its table, and approximately 85% of those were observed once. Roughly 9.8% of the sample lies in the top ten.

What the work shows at the level of the full study, not this receptor alone: The amount of clinical and demographic metadata varied by source and participant and was provided uncurated.

The sequenced sample was peripheral blood. This TCR was recovered from a woman over 75 with acute or convalescent COVID-19. This chain joins TRBV2 to TRBJ2-7, and TRBD1 matches 7 of the central bases. The DNA sequence is as follows: TGTGCCAGCAGTTTGGACAGGCCCTACGAGCAGTACTTC. The translation is CASSLDRPYEQYF.